This T cell receptor (beta chain) was sequenced during a study of cytomegalovirus exposure and HLA in healthy donors. Study outcomes and limitations: One later analysis reportedly identified an Asian-associated ancestry cluster that showed fewer N-insertions than the approximately 700-donor mean. Later analysis placed DRB1 highest and HLA-C lowest in TCR association rates, which differed by HLA locus.

With respect to this clone: Its cognate antigen is unknown.

The CDR3 extends over 17 amino acids. The V gene end was trimmed by 5 bases and the J gene end by 4 bases; junction bases not matched to a gene: 15. Germline lookup yields CDR1 SGHNT and CDR2 YENEEA. The PCR contained 60 Vbeta and 13 Jbeta primers. The table came from immunoSEQ multiplex PCR; TCRdb's copy has only in-frame clones and leaves some out. Here the sample spans about 130,000 clones, about 78% being singletons. The clonotype comes from a man aged 50 to 59 in good health and CMV-seronegative. The chain links TRBV11-3 to TRBJ1-1, with 8 bases fitting TRBD1. Sequencing was performed on PBMCs. CDR3 protein: CASSARRGQDQSTEAFF. Written as DNA, the CDR3 is TGTGCCAGCAGCGCGCGTCGGGGACAGGATCAGAGCACTGAAGCTTTCTTT.